The 24 T cell receptor beta chains presented below share a single source sample, sequenced in a study of blood T cell repertoires in COVID-19. Libraries were prepared by immunoSEQ multiplex PCR; TCRdb keeps only in-frame clonotypes and omits some of them. The sample contains about 85,000 clones, 85% to 90% of which appear only once. The sample consisted of peripheral blood. The origin of the receptors is a woman at least 80 years old with active or convalescent COVID-19.

This chain joins TRBV24-1 and TRBJ2-3; 10 nucleotides line up with TRBD2. V trimming: 4 bases; J trimming: 0 bases; junction bases outside the gene matches: 3. CDR3 length equals 16 residues. Germline values: CDR1 KGHDR, CDR2 SFDVKD. In DNA form, the CDR3 reads TGTGCCACCAGTGACAAACTAGCGGGAAGCACAGATACGCAGTATTTT. Translated, it gives CATSDKLAGSTDTQYF.

This clone was seen just once. J is TRBJ1-1 and V is TRBV2, with no clear D. The V gene lost 4 bases and the J gene lost 11 bases, with 11 bases spanning the gap. The V gene's germline CDR1 is SNHLY and CDR2 FYNNEI. The CDR3 consists of 11 residues. The CDR3 loop is CASSAEAGAFF. For the CDR3, the DNA is TGTGCCAGCAGTGCTGAGGCTGGTGCTTTCTTT. The variable domain in full, completed from reference TRBV2 and TRBJ1-1, reads EPEVTQTPSHQVTQMGQEVILRCVPISNHLYFYWYRQILGQKVEFLVSFYNNEISEKSEIFDDQFSVERPDGSNFTLKIRSTKLEDSAMYFCASSAEAGAFFGQGTRLTVV.

The rearrangement joins TRBV5-1 to TRBJ2-7; weak D call: TRBD1 (6 bases). The CDR3 runs 14 residues. V was cut by 2 bases and J by 4 bases, with 13 bases left in between. The germline gives CDR1 SGHRS, CDR2 YFSETQ. CDR3 loop: CASSLQGVRYEQYF. The CDR3 region has the DNA TGCGCCAGCAGCTTACAGGGTGTGAGGTACGAGCAGTACTTC. Drawing the rest from reference TRBV5-1 and TRBJ2-7, the complete variable domain is KAGVTQTPRYLIKTRGQQVTLSCSPISGHRSVSWYQQTPGQGLQFLFEYFSETQRNKGNFPGRFSGRQFSNSRSEMNVSTLELGDSALYLCASSLQGVRYEQYFGPGTRLTVT.

This chain links TRBV2 with TRBJ1-4; D remains unclear. Germline lookup yields CDR1 SNHLY and CDR2 FYNNEI. This CDR3 spans 14 amino acids. V was shortened by 2 bases and J by 5 bases, with 9 bases between the two germline ends. In nucleotides, the CDR3 is TGTGCCAGCAGTGAATTAACCCGGAATGAAAAACTGTTTTTT. It encodes CASSELTRNEKLFF.

This clone showed up just once. CDR3 bases: TGTGCCAGCAGCGGGGCCGGTGGCTACACCTTC. Translating gives CASSGAGGYTF. The chain combines TRBV7-6 with TRBJ1-2, with D possibly matching TRBD1 (5 bases). Between the trimmed V and J ends, which lost 5 bases and 7 bases, there was a span of 8 bases. Germline CDR1 SGHVS, CDR2 FNYEAQ. The CDR3 extends over 11 amino acids.

This sequence joins TRBV5-1 and TRBJ2-2; possible D gene TRBD1, 5 bases. CDR3 size: 16 residues. V was trimmed by 0 bases and J by 5 bases, leaving 14 bases between them. Looked up from germline, CDR1 is SGHRS and CDR2 is YFSETQ. CDR3 region: CASSLGGGPRTGELFF. CDR3 DNA sequence: TGCGCCAGCAGCTTGGGGGGCGGTCCTAGAACCGGGGAGCTGTTTTTT.

This clone is a singleton in its sample. This chain uses TRBV27 with TRBJ1-4, with 8 bases that match TRBD1. Germline CDR1 reads MNHEY; CDR2 reads SMNVEV (reference sequence). The CDR3 runs 14 residues. V was pared by 6 bases and J by 7 bases, with 7 bases of the junction left unmatched. The CDR3 here is CASSPQGASEKLFF. The CDR3 nucleotides read TGTGCCAGCAGCCCTCAGGGGGCCAGTGAAAAACTGTTTTTT.

V usage is TRBV28 and J usage is TRBJ1-4; 9 bases are shared with TRBD1. The length of the CDR3 is 15 residues. J lost 7 bases, V lost 4 bases, and 7 bases had no gene match. Germline CDR1 and CDR2: MDHEN and SYDVKM. CDR3 amino acids: CASSWGTGNLEKLFF. CDR3 nucleotide sequence: TGTGCCAGCAGTTGGGGGACAGGGAATCTTGAAAAACTGTTTTTT.

The gene calls are TRBV9 and TRBJ1-2; D unresolved. The germline gives CDR1 SGDLS, CDR2 YYNGEE. Trimming cost V 0 bases and J 5 bases, with 14 bases left between them. CDR3 length equals 15 residues. The CDR3 bases are TGTGCCAGCAGCGTAGGAGCGGGGATGGAGTATGGCTACACCTTC. Its translation is CASSVGAGMEYGYTF.

CDR3 bases: TGCGCCAGCAGCCAGACAATATTGGGCACTGAAGCTTTCTTT. Its protein is CASSQTILGTEAFF. The J gene is TRBJ1-1, the V gene TRBV5-1; D is uncertain. CDR3 length: 14 residues. Germline-derived CDR1 and CDR2 are SGHRS and YFSETQ. Trimming shortened V by 4 bases and J by 4 bases, and 14 bases separated the two germline ends.

V is TRBV28 and J is TRBJ1-4; tentative D call: TRBD1 (5 bases). The length of the CDR3 is 13 residues. The germline V gene encodes CDR1 MDHEN and CDR2 SYDVKM. Trimming took 7 bases from V and 4 from J, leaving 10 bases between them. CDR3 DNA: TGTGCCAGCACGCAGGACATTAATGAAAAACTGTTTTTT. It is translated as CASTQDINEKLFF.

The chain uses TRBV9 and TRBJ1-1, with no clear D. Germline-derived CDR1 and CDR2 are SGDLS and YYNGEE. V was shortened by 0 bases and J by 4 bases, with 7 bases between the two germline ends. The CDR3 runs 13 residues. The CDR3 DNA is TGTGCCAGCAGCGTAGACGGGTTCACTGAAGCTTTCTTT. Residues: CASSVDGFTEAFF.

The J gene is TRBJ2-7, the V gene TRBV6-5; maybe TRBD2 (5 bases). Per germline, CDR1 MNHEY and CDR2 SVGAGI. The CDR3 covers 14 residues. V was pared by 4 bases and J by 7 bases, with 17 bases between. The CDR3, as DNA: TGTGCCAGCAGTTTCACCCCACTAGTCTTTGAGCAGTACTTC. Protein sequence: CASSFTPLVFEQYF.

This clone was detected only once. The chain joins TRBV2 to TRBJ2-3, with TRBD2 matching 8 bases. CDR3 length: 15 amino acids. Germline V lookup: CDR1 SNHLY, CDR2 FYNNEI. J lost 1 base, V lost 6 bases, and 6 bases had no gene match. CDR3 coding DNA: TGTGCCAGCAGGAAGCGGGAGTTCGGCACAGATACGCAGTATTTT. It is translated as CASRKREFGTDTQYF.

The table lists this clone with a count of one. This sequence joins TRBV7-8 and TRBJ2-6; 7 positions match TRBD1. With V trimmed by 4 bases and J by 2 bases, 14 bases remained unmatched. CDR1 and CDR2 from the germline V gene are SGHVS and FQNEAQ. CDR3 length: 19 residues. This CDR3 is CASSSLPGQRATGANVLTF. In DNA, the CDR3 is TGTGCCAGCAGCTCCCTTCCGGGACAGAGGGCTACTGGGGCCAACGTCCTGACTTTC.

The chain links TRBV7-6 to TRBJ2-1; TRBD2 matches 9 bases. Trimming cost V 4 bases and J 10 bases; bases outside gene matches: 14. Germline V gene lookup returns CDR1 SGHVS and CDR2 FNYEAQ. The CDR3 totals 16 residues. CDR3 sequence (DNA): TGTGCCAGCAGCTCCGGGGCTAGCGGGACGCTCAGAGAGCAGTTCTTC. This encodes CASSSGASGTLREQFF.

V and J are TRBV5-8 and TRBJ2-7, with TRBD1 matching over 7 bases. Germline-derived CDR1 and CDR2 are SGHTS and YDEGEE. V gave up 2 bases and J gave up 7 bases; unmatched junction bases: 6. This CDR3 is 13 amino acids long. The DNA for the CDR3 is TGTGCCAGCAGCTTTGACAGGGCCGGGGAGCAGTACTTC. Amino acids: CASSFDRAGEQYF.

The CDR3 spells CASSWGQNDGNYGYTF. Written as DNA, the CDR3 is TGTGCCAGCAGCTGGGGCCAAAACGACGGGAACTATGGCTACACCTTC. The chain uses TRBV5-4 and TRBJ1-2, with D perhaps TRBD1 (5 bases). This CDR3 is built from 16 residues. Germline-derived CDR1 and CDR2 are SGHNT and YYREEE (reference sequence). V shed 3 bases and J shed 2 bases, with 17 bases lying between them.

This rearrangement joins TRBV9 to TRBJ2-3; TRBD2 aligns across 9 bases. The junction had 3 bases not matched to a gene; V was cut back by 0 bases and J by 4 bases. The CDR3 is made up of 15 amino acids. Germline CDR1 reads SGDLS; CDR2 reads YYNGEE. CDR3 sequence reads: CASSVAEREADTQYF. In DNA, the CDR3 is TGTGCCAGCAGCGTAGCTGAGCGGGAGGCAGATACGCAGTATTTT.

The V call is TRBV2, the J call TRBJ1-2, with D uncertain. Trimming cost V 7 bases and J 1 base, with 13 bases left between them. The CDR3 runs to 14 residues. Per germline, CDR1 SNHLY and CDR2 FYNNEI. CDR3 loop: CASKQLRVNYGYTF. DNA of the CDR3: TGTGCCAGCAAACAACTTCGGGTTAACTATGGCTACACCTTC.

The chain couples TRBV7-9 to TRBJ2-1, with D possibly TRBD2 on 6 matching bases. V shed 8 bases and J shed 0 bases, with 14 bases lying between them. In germline, CDR1 is SEHNR, CDR2 FQNEAQ (reference sequence). CDR3 length equals 15 residues. CDR3 in amino acids: CASRGGPSSYNEQFF. CDR3 bases: TGTGCCAGCCGGGGAGGCCCGAGCTCCTACAATGAGCAGTTCTTC.

This clone showed up just a few times. V is TRBV7-8 and J is TRBJ2-7, with 12 nucleotides matching TRBD1. The CDR3 extends over 15 amino acids. The V gene end was trimmed by 2 bases and the J gene end by 4 bases; junction bases not matched to a gene: 3. CDR1 is SGHVS and CDR2 is FQNEAQ in the germline V gene. In DNA form, the CDR3 reads TGTGCCAGCAGCTTACCGGGACAGGGGGCATACGAGCAGTACTTC. This encodes CASSLPGQGAYEQYF. The variable domain in full, completed from reference TRBV7-8 and TRBJ2-7, reads GAGVSQSPRYKVAKRGQDVALRCDPISGHVSLFWYQQALGQGPEFLTYFQNEAQLDKSGLPSDRFFAERPEGSVSTLKIQRTQQEDSAVYLCASSLPGQGAYEQYFGPGTRLTVT.

V and J are TRBV9 and TRBJ2-1, with a weak D call TRBD1 (6 bases). V was shortened by 2 bases and J by 4 bases, with 10 bases between the two germline ends. Germline CDR1 is SGDLS and CDR2 is YYNGEE. The CDR3 length is 14 residues. The CDR3 spells CASSVLDRYNEQFF. The CDR3 DNA is TGTGCCAGCAGCGTTTTGGACAGATACAATGAGCAGTTCTTC.

The rearrangement links TRBV28 to TRBJ2-5; D is possibly TRBD2 (6 bases). The CDR3 covers 15 residues. The germline V gene has CDR1 MDHEN and CDR2 SYDVKM. Trimming removed 6 bases at V and 4 bases at J, with 18 bases between. The CDR3: CASSDRDSRGETQYF. For the CDR3, the DNA is TGTGCCAGCAGCGACCGGGACTCAAGGGGAGAGACCCAGTACTTC.